Described below is a single TCR beta chain sequence and its context. The record originates from a study of T cell changes during pregnancy in multiple sclerosis. Germline assignment: CDR1 MGHRA and CDR2 YSYEKL. V lost 2 bases, J lost 5 bases, and 12 bases lay in between. The CDR3 is 15 residues long. Some clones are missing from TCRdb's copy, which holds only in-frame ones; the method was immunoSEQ multiplex PCR. The sample has roughly 47,000 clones, 85% to 90% seen once; the top ten hold approximately 8%. The sample consisted of CD8+ T cells from peripheral blood mononuclear cells, taken in the second trimester of pregnancy. The V call is TRBV4-1, the J call TRBJ2-2; TRBD2 is a possible D gene (6 bases). This receptor was obtained from a female donor with multiple sclerosis, enrolled in a pregnancy study. The CDR3 loop reads CASSQWGGGTGELFF. DNA of the CDR3: TGCGCCAGCAGCCAATGGGGTGGGGGGACCGGGGAGCTGTTTTTT.